This TCR beta chain derives from a study of T cell repertoires in cytomegalovirus infection. Across the whole study: Shared public TCR beta signatures pointed to both CMV infection and a matching HLA type.

In germline, CDR1 is SGHTA, CDR2 FQGNSA. V was trimmed by 4 bases and J by 10 bases, leaving 11 bases between them. CDR3 length: 13 amino acids. Turning to this clonotype: The antigen is unknown.

TCRdb called the reads again in MiXCR, with one record for every CDR3 protein. Of a few hundred thousand distinct CDR3 sequences detected, over 35% appear once; the ten largest clones hold around 46%. The specimen was cultured PBMCs, collected from culture after CMV antigen stimulation. This chain joins TRBV7-2 and TRBJ1-6, with no clear D. The receptor's source is a human donor in good health (CMV status not recorded). Some clones in this sample may be carry-over from other donors' samples. CDR3 coding DNA: TGTGCCAGCAGCTCTACAGACGTCTCACCCCTCCACTTT. Translation: CASSSTDVSPLHF.